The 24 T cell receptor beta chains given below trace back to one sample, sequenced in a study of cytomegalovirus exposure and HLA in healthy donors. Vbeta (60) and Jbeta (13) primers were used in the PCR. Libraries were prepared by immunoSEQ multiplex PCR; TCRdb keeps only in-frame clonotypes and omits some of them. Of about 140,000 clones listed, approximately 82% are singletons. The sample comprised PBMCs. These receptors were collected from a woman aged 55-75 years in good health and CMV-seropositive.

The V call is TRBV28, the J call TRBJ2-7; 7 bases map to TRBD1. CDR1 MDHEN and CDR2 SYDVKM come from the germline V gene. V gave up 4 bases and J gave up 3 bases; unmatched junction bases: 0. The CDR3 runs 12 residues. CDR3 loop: CASSSGGYEQYF. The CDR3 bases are TGTGCCAGCAGTTCAGGGGGCTACGAGCAGTACTTC.

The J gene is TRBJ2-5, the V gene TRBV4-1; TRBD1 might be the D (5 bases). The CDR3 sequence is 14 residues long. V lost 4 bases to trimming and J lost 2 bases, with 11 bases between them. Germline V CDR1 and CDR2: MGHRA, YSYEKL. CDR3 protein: CASSPRQMQETQYF. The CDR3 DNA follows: TGCGCCAGCAGCCCACGACAGATGCAAGAGACCCAGTACTTC.

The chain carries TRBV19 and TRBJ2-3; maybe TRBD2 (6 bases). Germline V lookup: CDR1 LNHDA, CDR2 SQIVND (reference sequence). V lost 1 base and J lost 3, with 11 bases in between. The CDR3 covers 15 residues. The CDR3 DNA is TGTGCCAGTAGTATAGCGGGAGCTTTTACAGATACGCAGTATTTT. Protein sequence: CASSIAGAFTDTQYF.

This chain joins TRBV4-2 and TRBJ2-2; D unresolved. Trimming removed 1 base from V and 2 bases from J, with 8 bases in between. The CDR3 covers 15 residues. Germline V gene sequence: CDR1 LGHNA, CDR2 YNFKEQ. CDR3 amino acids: CASSQAGSNTGELFF. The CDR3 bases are TGTGCCAGCAGCCAAGCCGGGTCTAACACCGGGGAGCTGTTTTTT.

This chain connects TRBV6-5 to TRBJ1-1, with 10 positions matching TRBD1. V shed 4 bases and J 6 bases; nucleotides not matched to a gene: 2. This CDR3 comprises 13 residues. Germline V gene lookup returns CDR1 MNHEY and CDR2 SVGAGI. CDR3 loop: CASSLDRGSEAFF. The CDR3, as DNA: TGTGCCAGCAGTTTGGACAGGGGGTCTGAAGCTTTCTTT.

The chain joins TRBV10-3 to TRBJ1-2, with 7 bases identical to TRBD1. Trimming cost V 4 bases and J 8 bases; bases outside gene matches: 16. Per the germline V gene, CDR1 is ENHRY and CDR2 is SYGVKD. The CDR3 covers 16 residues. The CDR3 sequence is CAISGHTGQDDIGYTF. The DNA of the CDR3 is TGTGCCATCAGTGGCCACACCGGACAGGATGATATCGGCTACACCTTC.

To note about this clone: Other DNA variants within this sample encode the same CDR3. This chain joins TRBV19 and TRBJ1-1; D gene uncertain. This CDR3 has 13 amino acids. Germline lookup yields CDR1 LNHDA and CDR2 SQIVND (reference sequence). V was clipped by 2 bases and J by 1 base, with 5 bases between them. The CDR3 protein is CASSISGNTEAFF. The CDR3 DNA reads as TGTGCCAGTAGTATATCAGGGAACACTGAAGCTTTCTTT.

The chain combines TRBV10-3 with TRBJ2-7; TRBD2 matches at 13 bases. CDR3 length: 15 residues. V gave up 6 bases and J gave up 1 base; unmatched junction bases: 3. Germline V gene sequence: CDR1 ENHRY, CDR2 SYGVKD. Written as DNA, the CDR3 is TGTGCCATCAGAGAACTAGCGGGAGGGTCCTACGAGCAGTACTTC. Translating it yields CAIRELAGGSYEQYF.

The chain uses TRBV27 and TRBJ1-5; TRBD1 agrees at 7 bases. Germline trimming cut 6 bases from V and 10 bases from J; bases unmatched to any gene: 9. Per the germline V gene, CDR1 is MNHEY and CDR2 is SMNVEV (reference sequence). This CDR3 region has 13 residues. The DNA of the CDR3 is TGTGCCAGCAGACCAGGGACAGCCGGCCCCCAGCATTTT. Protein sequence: CASRPGTAGPQHF.

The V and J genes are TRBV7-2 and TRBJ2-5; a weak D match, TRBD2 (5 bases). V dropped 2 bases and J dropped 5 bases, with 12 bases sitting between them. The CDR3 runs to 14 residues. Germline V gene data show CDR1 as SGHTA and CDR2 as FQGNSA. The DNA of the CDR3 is TGTGCCAGCAGCTTAAGTCGAGGGCACGAGACCCAGTACTTC. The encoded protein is CASSLSRGHETQYF.

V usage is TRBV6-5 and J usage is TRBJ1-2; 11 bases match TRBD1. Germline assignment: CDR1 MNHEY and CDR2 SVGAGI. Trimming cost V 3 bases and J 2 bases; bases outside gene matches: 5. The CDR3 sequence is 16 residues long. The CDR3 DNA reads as TGTGCCAGCAGTTATGGGACAGGGGGATGGAACTATGGCTACACCTTC. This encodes CASSYGTGGWNYGYTF.

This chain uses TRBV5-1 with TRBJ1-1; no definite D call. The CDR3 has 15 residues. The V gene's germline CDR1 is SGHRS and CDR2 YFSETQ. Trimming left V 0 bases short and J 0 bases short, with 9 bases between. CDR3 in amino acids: CASSLDPDMNTEAFF. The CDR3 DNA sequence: TGCGCCAGCAGCTTGGATCCAGACATGAACACTGAAGCTTTCTTT.

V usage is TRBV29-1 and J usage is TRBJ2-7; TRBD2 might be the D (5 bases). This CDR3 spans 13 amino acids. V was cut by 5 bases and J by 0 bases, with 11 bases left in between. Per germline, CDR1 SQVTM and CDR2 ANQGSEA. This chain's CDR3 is CSVRSSASYEQYF. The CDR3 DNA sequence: TGCAGCGTTAGGAGTAGCGCCTCCTACGAGCAGTACTTC.

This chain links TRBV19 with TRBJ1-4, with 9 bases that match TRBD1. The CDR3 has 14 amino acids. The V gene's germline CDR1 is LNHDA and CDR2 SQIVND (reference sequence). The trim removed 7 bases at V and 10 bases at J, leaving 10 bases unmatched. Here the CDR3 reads CASTPGQGVGKLFF. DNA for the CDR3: TGTGCCAGTACCCCGGGACAGGGAGTCGGAAAACTGTTTTTT.

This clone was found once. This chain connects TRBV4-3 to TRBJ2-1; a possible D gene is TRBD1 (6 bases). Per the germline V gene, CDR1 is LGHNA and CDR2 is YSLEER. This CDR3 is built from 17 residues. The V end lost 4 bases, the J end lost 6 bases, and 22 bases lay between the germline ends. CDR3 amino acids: CASSPLIPGKGGNEQFF. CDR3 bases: TGCGCCAGCAGCCCGCTTATTCCGGGAAAAGGGGGCAATGAGCAGTTCTTC.

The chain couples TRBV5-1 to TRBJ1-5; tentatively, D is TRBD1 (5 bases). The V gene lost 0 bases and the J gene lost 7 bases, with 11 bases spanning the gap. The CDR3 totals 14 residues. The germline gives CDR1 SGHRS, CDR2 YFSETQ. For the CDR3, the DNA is TGCGCCAGCAGCTTGGAGGGGCTAGGACAGCCCCAGCATTTT. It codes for CASSLEGLGQPQHF.

DNA of the CDR3: TGTGCCAGCACCTTCGGACAAAACGAGCAGTACTTC. It translates to CASTFGQNEQYF. The J gene is TRBJ2-7, the V gene TRBV7-9, with TRBD1 as a possible D gene (5 bases). Germline V gives CDR1 SEHNR, CDR2 FQNEAQ (reference sequence). The CDR3 extends over 12 amino acids. V lost 7 bases and J 5 bases, leaving 12 bases between the germline ends.

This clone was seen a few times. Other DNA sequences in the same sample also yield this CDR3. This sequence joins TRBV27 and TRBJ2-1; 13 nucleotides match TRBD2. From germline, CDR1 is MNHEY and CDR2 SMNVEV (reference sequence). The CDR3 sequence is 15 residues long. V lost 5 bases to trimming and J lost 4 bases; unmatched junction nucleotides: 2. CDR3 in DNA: TGTGCCAGCAGTCCGGGACTAGCGGGGTACAATGAGCAGTTCTTC. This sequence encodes CASSPGLAGYNEQFF.

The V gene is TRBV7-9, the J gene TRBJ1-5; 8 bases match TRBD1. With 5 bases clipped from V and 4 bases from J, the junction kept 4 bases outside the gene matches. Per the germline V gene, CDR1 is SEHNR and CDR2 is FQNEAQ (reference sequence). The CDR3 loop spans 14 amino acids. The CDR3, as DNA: TGTGCCAGCAGCACAGGGGGTCAGAATCAGCCCCAGCATTTT. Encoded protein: CASSTGGQNQPQHF.

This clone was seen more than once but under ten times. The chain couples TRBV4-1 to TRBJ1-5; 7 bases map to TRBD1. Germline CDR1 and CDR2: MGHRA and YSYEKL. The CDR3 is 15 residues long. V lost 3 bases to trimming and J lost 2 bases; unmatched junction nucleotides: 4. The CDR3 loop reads CASSQGDRGNQPQHF. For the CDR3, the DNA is TGCGCCAGCAGCCAGGGAGACAGGGGCAATCAGCCCCAGCATTTT.

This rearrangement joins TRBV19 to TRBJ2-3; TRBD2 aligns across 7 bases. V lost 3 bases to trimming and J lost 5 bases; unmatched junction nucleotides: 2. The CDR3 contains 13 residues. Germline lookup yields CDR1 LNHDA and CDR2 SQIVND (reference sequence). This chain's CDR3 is CASSIRGEDTQYF. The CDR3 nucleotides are TGTGCCAGTAGTATCCGGGGGGAAGATACGCAGTATTTT.

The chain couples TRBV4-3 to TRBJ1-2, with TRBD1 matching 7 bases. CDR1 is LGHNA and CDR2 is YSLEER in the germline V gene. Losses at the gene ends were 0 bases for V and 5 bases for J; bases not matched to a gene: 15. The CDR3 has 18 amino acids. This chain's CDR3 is CASSQDIPSDRAFYGYTF. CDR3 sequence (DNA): TGCGCCAGCAGCCAAGATATCCCTTCCGACAGGGCCTTTTATGGCTACACCTTC.

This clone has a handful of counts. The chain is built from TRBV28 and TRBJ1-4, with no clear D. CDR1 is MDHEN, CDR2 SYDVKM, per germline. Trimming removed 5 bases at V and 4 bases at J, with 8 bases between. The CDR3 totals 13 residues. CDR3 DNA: TGTGCCAGCAGTCCGGACTTTAATGAAAAACTGTTTTTT. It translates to CASSPDFNEKLFF. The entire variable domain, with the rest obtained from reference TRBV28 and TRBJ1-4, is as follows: DVKVTQSSRYLVKRTGEKVFLECVQDMDHENMFWYRQDPGLGLRLIYFSYDVKMKEKGDIPEGYSVSREKKERFSLILESASTNQTSMYLCASSPDFNEKLFFGSGTQLSVL.

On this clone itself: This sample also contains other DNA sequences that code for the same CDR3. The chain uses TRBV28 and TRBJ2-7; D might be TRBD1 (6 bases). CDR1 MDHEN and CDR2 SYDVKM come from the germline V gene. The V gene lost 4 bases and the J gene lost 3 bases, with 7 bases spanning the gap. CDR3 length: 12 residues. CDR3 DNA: TGTGCCAGCAGTTCAGGGGTCTACGAGCAGTACTTC. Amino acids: CASSSGVYEQYF.